Sequencing of this T cell receptor beta chain was carried out in a study of blood T cell repertoires in COVID-19. Study information: The United States, Italy and Spain were the sources of the acute and convalescent COVID-19 samples. T cells, B-cell-depleted T cells, or PBMCs supplied cDNA or gDNA.

Profiling relied on immunoSEQ multiplex PCR, and the TCRdb table lists in-frame clones only, not all of them. The sample has around 20,000 clones; about 91% are singletons. In terms of age and location, participants ranged from roughly 18 to 100 years and lived in around 22 US areas. Recovery among Cohort 3 donors was established by two negative PCRs, clearance, or symptom resolution. This TCR was sampled from a woman in her 30s who had recovered from COVID-19. Sequencing used PBMCs or T cells enriched from blood (not recorded which).

The CDR3 DNA is TGTGCCAGTAGCAGGGGCTATGGCTACACCTTC. It is translated as CASSRGYGYTF. This chain joins TRBV19 and TRBJ1-2, with a tentative D call TRBD1 (6 bases). V lost 6 bases and J lost 4, with 6 bases in between. The CDR3 is made up of 11 amino acids. Germline CDR1 and CDR2: LNHDA and SQIVND (reference sequence).